This T cell receptor (beta chain) was documented in a study of graft-versus-host responses after intestinal transplantation. Study-level background: Transplant types were multivisceral, liver-intestinal, or isolated intestinal. Tacrolimus and steroids were given for around 3 years to all recipients after anti-thymocyte globulin induction. Whole-study findings and limits: Peak circulating GvH clone levels tracked with early post-transplant HvG declines.

The V and J ends lost 3 bases and 14 bases respectively, with 26 bases between them. Germline V gives CDR1 SGHDT, CDR2 YYEEEE. The CDR3 has 15 residues. This clone was detected only once. As yet, its antigen is unknown. Assay: immunoSEQ multiplex PCR; the TCRdb copy retains only in-frame clones and omits some. The sample lists roughly 70,000 clones; roughly 89% were seen once. The V call is TRBV5-6, the J call TRBJ1-1, with D tentatively TRBD1 (6 bases). The sequence was collected from a human patient who received an intestinal transplant, so some T cells may come from the graft donor. The source was bone marrow, collected approximately 100 weeks after intestinal transplantation. CDR3 loop: CASSSNPAEGDYGFF. For the CDR3, the DNA is TGTGCCAGCAGCTCAAACCCCGCGGAGGGGGACTACGGCTTCTTT.